The rows below give T cell receptor beta chains drawn from one sample of a study of cytomegalovirus exposure and HLA in healthy donors. TCRdb's table, derived via immunoSEQ multiplex PCR, lists solely in-frame clones and lacks some. The repertoire holds about 160,000 clones, with approximately 82% as singletons. Sequencing was done on a sample of PBMCs. All receptors derive from a man over 45 in good health and CMV-seropositive. Both conserved end residues are part of each CDR3. A D gene is named only where the DNA matches it firmly. Clone size, where shown, is once, few, many, or a class for clones that have expanded.

j_gene,abundance,v_gene,d_gene,CDR3nt,CDR3aa
TRBJ1-5,once,TRBV6-1,TRBD1,TGTGCCAGCAGTGAAGACACAGGGGGCTTTTCGAGCAATCAGCCCCAGCATTTT,CASSEDTGGFSSNQPQHF
TRBJ2-3,-,TRBV5-1,TRBD2,TGCGCCAGCAGTCGGGAGGGCCGAGGTGATACGCAGTATTTT,CASSREGRGDTQYF
TRBJ2-3,-,TRBV5-4,TRBD1,TGTGCCAGCAGCACACAGGGGCTCGCAGATACGCAGTATTTT,CASSTQGLADTQYF
TRBJ2-1,-,TRBV2,TRBD2,TGTGCCAGCAGTGGCGGACTAGCGGGCTCCTACAATGAGCAGTTCTTC,CASSGGLAGSYNEQFF
TRBJ1-1,-,TRBV27,TRBD1,TGTGCCAGCAGTTTTCCAGGGGGCGAAGCTTTCTTT,CASSFPGGEAFF
TRBJ1-1,once,TRBV30,TRBD1,TGTGCCTGGAGTGACGGGACAGGGGGCGCCGGGGACACTGAAGCTTTCTTT,CAWSDGTGGAGDTEAFF
TRBJ1-2,-,TRBV15,TRBD1,TGTGCCACCAGCAGCCCCACAGGGGGCAACTATGGCTACACCTTC,CATSSPTGGNYGYTF
TRBJ1-5,-,TRBV9,TRBD1,TGTGCCAGCAGCGGAAGGACAGGGGGCAGTCAGCCCCAGCATTTT,CASSGRTGGSQPQHF
TRBJ1-1,-,TRBV5-6,-,TGTGCCAGCAGCTTGAGGGGGAGCACTGAAGCTTTCTTT,CASSLRGSTEAFF
TRBJ2-1,-,TRBV29-1,TRBD2,TGCAGCGTTGAACCGACTAGCGGGAGCCACAATGAGCAGTTCTTC,CSVEPTSGSHNEQFF
TRBJ1-2,-,TRBV27,-,TGTGCCAGCAGTTTGAACAGGGACTATGGCTACACCTTC,CASSLNRDYGYTF
TRBJ1-6,-,TRBV7-7,-,TGTGCCAGGGAGATACAGGGCCCCTCTTCACCCCTCCACTTT,CAREIQGPSSPLHF
TRBJ2-2,-,TRBV7-6,TRBD2,TGTGCCAGCAGCTTAGGACTAGCAGGGACCGGGGAGCTGTTTTTT,CASSLGLAGTGELFF
TRBJ1-4,-,TRBV7-8,TRBD1,TGTGCCAGCAGCCCCCGGGACAGGGGCGAAAAACTGTTTTTT,CASSPRDRGEKLFF
TRBJ2-3,-,TRBV5-1,TRBD2,TGCGCCAGCAGCCCGGGACTAGCGGGTGCAGATACGCAGTATTTT,CASSPGLAGADTQYF
TRBJ1-1,-,TRBV19,-,TGTGCCAGTAGTAATACTGGCGGAATGAACACTGAAGCTTTCTTT,CASSNTGGMNTEAFF
TRBJ1-2,-,TRBV7-8,-,TGTGCCAGCAGCTTAAAGACGACAGATGGCTACACCTTC,CASSLKTTDGYTF
TRBJ2-2,-,TRBV29-1,TRBD2,TGCAGCGTTCAACTGGGAGCGGGGTCGAACACCGGGGAGCTGTTTTTT,CSVQLGAGSNTGELFF
TRBJ1-5,few,TRBV6-6,-,TGTGCCAGCAGTTACAGCGAGAATCAGCCCCAGCATTTT,CASSYSENQPQHF
TRBJ1-1,once,TRBV25-1,-,TGTGCCAGCAGGGGGGAGCACGGGGGTGCGGAAGCTTTCTTT,CASRGEHGGAEAFF
TRBJ1-5,-,TRBV6-1,-,TGTGCCAGTTCTGAGGGCTTGACAAATCAGCCCCAGCATTTT,CASSEGLTNQPQHF
TRBJ1-1,-,TRBV9,TRBD1,TGTGCCAGCAGCGTAGAGGGACAGGGGGGAGGGGCTGAAGCTTTCTTT,CASSVEGQGGGAEAFF
TRBJ2-1,-,TRBV5-1,TRBD2,TGCGCCAGCAGCTTGGGGACTAGCTGGGGCAATGAGCAGTTCTTC,CASSLGTSWGNEQFF
TRBJ1-4,-,TRBV27,-,TGTGCCAGCAGTTTTCGGGGAGGTGGTGAAAAACTGTTTTTT,CASSFRGGGEKLFF
TRBJ2-7,few,TRBV19,-,TGTGCCAGTAGTATACCGGGACAATCCTACGAGCAGTACTTC,CASSIPGQSYEQYF